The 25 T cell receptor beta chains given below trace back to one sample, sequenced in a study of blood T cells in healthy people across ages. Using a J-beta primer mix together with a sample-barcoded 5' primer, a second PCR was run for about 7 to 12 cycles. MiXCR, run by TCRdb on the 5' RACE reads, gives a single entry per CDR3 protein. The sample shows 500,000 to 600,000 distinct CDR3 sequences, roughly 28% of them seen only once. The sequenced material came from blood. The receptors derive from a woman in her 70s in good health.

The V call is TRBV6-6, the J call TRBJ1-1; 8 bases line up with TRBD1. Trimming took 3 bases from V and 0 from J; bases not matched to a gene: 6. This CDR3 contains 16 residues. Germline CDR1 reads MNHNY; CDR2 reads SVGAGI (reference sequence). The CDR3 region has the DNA TGTGCCAGCAGTTATCAGGGGGCGGATATGAACACTGAAGCTTTCTTT. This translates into CASSYQGADMNTEAFF.

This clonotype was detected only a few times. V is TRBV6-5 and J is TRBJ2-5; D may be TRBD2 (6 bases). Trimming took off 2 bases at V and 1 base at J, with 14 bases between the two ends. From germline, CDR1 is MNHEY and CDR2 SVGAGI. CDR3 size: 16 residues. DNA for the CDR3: TGTGCCAGCAGTTACGGAGGGGTGATAGGCCAAGAGACCCAGTACTTC. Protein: CASSYGGVIGQETQYF.

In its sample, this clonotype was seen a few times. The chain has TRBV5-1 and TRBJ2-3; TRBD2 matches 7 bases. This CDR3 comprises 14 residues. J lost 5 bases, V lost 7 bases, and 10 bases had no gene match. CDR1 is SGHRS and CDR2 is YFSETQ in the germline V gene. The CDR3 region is CASWSVREGDTQYF. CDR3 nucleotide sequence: TGCGCCAGCTGGTCGGTGAGGGAGGGAGATACGCAGTATTTT.

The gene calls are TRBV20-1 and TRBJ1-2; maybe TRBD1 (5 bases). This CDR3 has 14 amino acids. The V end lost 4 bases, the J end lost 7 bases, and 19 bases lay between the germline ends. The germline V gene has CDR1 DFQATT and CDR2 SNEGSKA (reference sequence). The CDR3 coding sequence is TGCAGTGCTACTCCCCCCGGCAGGGCAGTTGGCTACACCTTC. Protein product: CSATPPGRAVGYTF.

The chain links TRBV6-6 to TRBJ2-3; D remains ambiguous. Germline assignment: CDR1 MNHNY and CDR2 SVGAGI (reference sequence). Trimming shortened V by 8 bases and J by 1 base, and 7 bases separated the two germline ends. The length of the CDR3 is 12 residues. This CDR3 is CASWAGTDTQYF. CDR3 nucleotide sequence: TGTGCCAGCTGGGCGGGCACAGATACGCAGTATTTT.

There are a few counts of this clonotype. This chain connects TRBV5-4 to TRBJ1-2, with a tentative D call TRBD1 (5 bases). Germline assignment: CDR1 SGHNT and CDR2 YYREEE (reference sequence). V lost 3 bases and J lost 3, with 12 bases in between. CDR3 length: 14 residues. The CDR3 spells CASSSRDGDYGYTF. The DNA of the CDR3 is TGTGCCAGCAGCTCGCGGGACGGGGACTATGGCTACACCTTC.

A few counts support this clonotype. The CDR3 reads CAIRHQTRNTEAFF. CDR3 coding DNA: TGTGCCATCAGACACCAAACAAGGAACACTGAAGCTTTCTTT. The V call is TRBV10-3, the J call TRBJ1-1, with D unclear. Looked up from germline, CDR1 is ENHRY and CDR2 is SYGVKD. Trimming stripped 6 bases from V and 1 base from J, with 12 bases between. CDR3 length: 14 residues.

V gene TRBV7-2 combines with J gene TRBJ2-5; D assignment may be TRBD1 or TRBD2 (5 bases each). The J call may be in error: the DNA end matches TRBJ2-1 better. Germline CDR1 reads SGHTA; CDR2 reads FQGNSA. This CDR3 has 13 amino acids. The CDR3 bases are TGTGCCAGCAGCGGGACGTACCAAGAGACCCAGTTCTTC. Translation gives CASSGTYQETQFF.

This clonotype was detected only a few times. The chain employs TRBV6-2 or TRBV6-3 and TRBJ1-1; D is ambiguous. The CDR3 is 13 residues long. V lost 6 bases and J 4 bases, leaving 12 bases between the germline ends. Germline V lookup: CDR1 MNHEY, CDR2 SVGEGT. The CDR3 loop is CASSNPPATEAFF. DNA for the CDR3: TGTGCCAGCAGCAATCCACCGGCCACTGAAGCTTTCTTT.

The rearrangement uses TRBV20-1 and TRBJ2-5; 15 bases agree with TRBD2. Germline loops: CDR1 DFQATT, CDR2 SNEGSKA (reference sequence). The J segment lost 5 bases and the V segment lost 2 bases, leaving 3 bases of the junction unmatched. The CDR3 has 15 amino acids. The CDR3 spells CSARLGTSGGETQYF. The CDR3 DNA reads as TGCAGTGCTAGACTCGGGACTAGCGGGGGGGAGACCCAGTACTTC.

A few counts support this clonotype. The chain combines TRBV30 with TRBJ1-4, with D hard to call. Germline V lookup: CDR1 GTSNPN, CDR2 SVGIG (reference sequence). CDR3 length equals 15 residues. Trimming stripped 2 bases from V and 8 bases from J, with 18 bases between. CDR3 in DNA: TGTGCCTGGAGTAACTCCTGGACGGGCGGGGAAAAACTGTTTTTT. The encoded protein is CAWSNSWTGGEKLFF.

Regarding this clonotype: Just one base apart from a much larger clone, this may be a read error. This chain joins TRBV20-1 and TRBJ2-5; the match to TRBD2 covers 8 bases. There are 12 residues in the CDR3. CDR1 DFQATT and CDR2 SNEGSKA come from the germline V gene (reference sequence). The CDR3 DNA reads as TGCAGTGGCGGGGGGCTCGAAGAGACCCGGTACTTC. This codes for CSGGGLEETRYF.

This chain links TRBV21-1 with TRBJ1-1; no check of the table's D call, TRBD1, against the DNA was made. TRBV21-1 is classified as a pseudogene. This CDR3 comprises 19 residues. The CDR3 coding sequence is TGTGCCAGCAGCAGTGGGGAGACAGGGTGTAGAGTGTTTGGAACTGAAGCTTTCTTT. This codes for CASSSGETGCRVFGTEAFF.

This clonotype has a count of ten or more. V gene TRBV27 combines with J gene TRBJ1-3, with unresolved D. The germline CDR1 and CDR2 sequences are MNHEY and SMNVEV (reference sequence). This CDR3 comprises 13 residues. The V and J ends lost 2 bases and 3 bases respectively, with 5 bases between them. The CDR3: CASSLRHGNTIYF. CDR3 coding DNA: TGTGCCAGCAGTTTACGTCATGGAAACACCATATATTTT.

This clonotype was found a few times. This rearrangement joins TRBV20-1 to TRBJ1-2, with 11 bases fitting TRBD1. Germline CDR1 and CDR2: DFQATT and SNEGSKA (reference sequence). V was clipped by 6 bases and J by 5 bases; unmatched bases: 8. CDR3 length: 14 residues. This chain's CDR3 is CSATDRGPSYGYTF. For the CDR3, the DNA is TGCAGTGCCACGGACAGGGGGCCTTCATATGGCTACACCTTC.

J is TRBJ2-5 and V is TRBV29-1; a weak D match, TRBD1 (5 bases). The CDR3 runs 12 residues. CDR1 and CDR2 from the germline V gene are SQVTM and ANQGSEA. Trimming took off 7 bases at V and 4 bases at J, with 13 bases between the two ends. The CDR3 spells CSALQGTETQYF. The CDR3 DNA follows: TGCAGCGCCCTTCAGGGAACAGAGACCCAGTACTTC. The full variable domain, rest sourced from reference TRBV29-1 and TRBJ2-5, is SAVISQKPSRDICQRGTSLTIQCQVDSQVTMMFWYRQQPGQSLTLIATANQGSEATYESGFVIDKFPISRPNLTFSTLTVSNMSPEDSSIYLCSALQGTETQYFGPGTRLLVL.

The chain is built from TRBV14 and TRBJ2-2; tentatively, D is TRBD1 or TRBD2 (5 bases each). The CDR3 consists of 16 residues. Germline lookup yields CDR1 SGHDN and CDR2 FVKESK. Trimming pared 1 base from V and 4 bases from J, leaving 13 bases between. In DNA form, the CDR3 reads TGTGCCAGCAGCCAAGGTCGGTGGGGACGCACCGGGGAGCTGTTTTTT. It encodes CASSQGRWGRTGELFF.

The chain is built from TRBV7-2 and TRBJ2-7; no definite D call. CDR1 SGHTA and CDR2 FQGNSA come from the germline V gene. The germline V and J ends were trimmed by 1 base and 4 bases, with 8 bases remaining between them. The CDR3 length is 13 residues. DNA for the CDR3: TGTGCCAGCAGCTTAGGTCACCGATACGAGCAGTACTTC. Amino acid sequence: CASSLGHRYEQYF.

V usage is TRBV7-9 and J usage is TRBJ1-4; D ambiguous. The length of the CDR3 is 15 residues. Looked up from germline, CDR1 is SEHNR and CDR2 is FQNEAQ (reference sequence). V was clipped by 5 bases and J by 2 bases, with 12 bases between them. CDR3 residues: CASSLSRITNEKLFF. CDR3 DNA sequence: TGTGCCAGCAGCCTCTCCCGCATTACTAATGAAAAACTGTTTTTT.

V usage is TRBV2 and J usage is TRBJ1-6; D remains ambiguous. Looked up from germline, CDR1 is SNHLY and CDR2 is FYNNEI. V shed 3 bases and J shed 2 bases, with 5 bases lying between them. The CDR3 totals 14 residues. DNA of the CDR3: TGTGCCAGCAGTGATGGGACCTATAATTCACCCCTCCACTTT. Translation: CASSDGTYNSPLHF.

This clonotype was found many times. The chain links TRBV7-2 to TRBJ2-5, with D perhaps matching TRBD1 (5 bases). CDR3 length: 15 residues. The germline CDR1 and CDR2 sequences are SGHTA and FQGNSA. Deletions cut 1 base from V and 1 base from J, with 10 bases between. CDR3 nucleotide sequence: TGTGCCAGCAGCTTAGTAAGGGGCCCCCAAGAGACCCAGTACTTC. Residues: CASSLVRGPQETQYF.

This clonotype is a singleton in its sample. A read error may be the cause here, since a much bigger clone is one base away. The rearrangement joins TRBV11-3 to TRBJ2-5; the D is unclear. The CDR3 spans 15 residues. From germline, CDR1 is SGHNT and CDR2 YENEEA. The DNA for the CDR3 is TGTGCCAGCAGCTTTGCCGGTAGCTCCTACAATGAGCAGCTCTTC. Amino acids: CASSFAGSSYNEQLF.

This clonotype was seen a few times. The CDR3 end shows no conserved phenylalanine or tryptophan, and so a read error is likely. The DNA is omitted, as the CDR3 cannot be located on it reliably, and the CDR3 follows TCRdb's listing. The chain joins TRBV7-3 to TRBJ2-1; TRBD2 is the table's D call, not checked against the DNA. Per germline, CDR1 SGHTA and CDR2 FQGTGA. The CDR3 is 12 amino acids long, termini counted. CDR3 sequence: CASSPGLGLAGV.

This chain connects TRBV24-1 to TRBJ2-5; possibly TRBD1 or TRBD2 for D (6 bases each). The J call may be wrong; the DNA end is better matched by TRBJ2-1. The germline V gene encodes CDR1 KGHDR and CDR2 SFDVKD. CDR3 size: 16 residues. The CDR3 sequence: CATSGLGQGRGNEQFF. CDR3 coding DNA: TGTGCCACCAGTGGCCTAGGGCAGGGGCGGGGCAATGAGCAGTTCTTC.

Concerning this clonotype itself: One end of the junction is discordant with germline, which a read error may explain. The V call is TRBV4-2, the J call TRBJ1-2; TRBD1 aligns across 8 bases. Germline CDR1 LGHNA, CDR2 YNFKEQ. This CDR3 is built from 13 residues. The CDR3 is CASRPGGFYGYAF. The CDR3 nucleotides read TGTGCCAGCAGACCAGGGGGCTTCTATGGCTACGCCTTC.